Shown below are 9 T cell receptor beta chains from a single sample sequenced in a study of Graves' ophthalmopathy and Graves' hyperthyroidism. RNA served as the template for amplifying TCR beta CDR3 regions. HTBI primers were used in a first-round RT-PCR, which preceded a second-round multiplex PCR. Each CDR3 protein is one row after TCRdb ran MiXCR on the multiplex PCR reads. The table has some 170,000 distinct CDR3 sequences, roughly 36% seen once. The sample consisted of peripheral blood. These receptor sequences come from a man aged 25 to 45 with Graves' ophthalmopathy.

This clonotype was seen repeatedly, ten times or more. This chain joins TRBV4-3 and TRBJ2-7, with TRBD1 as a possible D gene (5 bases). The CDR3 covers 15 residues. V was cut by 1 base and J by 1 base, with 11 bases left in between. CDR1 LGHNA and CDR2 YSLEER come from the germline V gene. The CDR3 region has the DNA TGCGCCAGCAGCCAAGGGGGCCTGCAATCCTACGAGCAGTACTTC. Translated, it gives CASSQGGLQSYEQYF.

This clonotype occurred many times. A much larger clone lies a single base off, so this may be a read error. This chain uses TRBV12-3 or TRBV12-4 with TRBJ2-7; 10 bases match TRBD2. The V gene end was trimmed by 2 bases and the J gene end by 5 bases; junction bases not matched to a gene: 6. The length of the CDR3 is 15 residues. The CDR3 sequence is CASSLRLAGAHEQYF. CDR3 nucleotide sequence: TGTGCCAGCAGTTTACGGCTAGCGGGAGCCCACGAGCAGTACTTC.

In this sample, this clonotype turned up many times. The chain carries TRBV7-8 and TRBJ2-2, with D perhaps matching TRBD2 (6 bases). Looked up from germline, CDR1 is SGHVS and CDR2 is FQNEAQ. The CDR3 totals 15 residues. V dropped 5 bases and J dropped 4 bases, with 14 bases sitting between them. The CDR3 loop is CASSRRRGSTGELFF. CDR3 coding DNA: TGTGCCAGCAGCCGACGGCGGGGCTCCACCGGGGAGCTGTTTTTT. Based on the CDR3 plus reference TRBV7-8 and TRBJ2-2, the full variable domain is GAGVSQSPRYKVAKRGQDVALRCDPISGHVSLFWYQQALGQGPEFLTYFQNEAQLDKSGLPSDRFFAERPEGSVSTLKIQRTQQEDSAVYLCASSRRRGSTGELFFGEGSRLTVL.

The chain uses TRBV28 and TRBJ1-5; D is ambiguous. The germline CDR1 and CDR2 sequences are MDHEN and SYDVKM. V lost 6 bases to trimming and J lost 2 bases, with 14 bases between them. This CDR3 spans 15 amino acids. The CDR3 nucleotides read TGTGCCAGCAGCGTAGGGAGTATAGGCAATCAGCCCCAGCATTTT. Amino acids: CASSVGSIGNQPQHF.

This chain links TRBV12-5 with TRBJ2-5, with 10 bases identical to TRBD1. The CDR3 sequence is 17 residues long. The germline V gene has CDR1 LGHNT and CDR2 FRNRAP. V gave up 3 bases and J gave up 4 bases; unmatched junction bases: 11. Written as DNA, the CDR3 is TGTGCTAGTGGTTTCCAGGGACAGGGGTTTTTCGGAGAGACCCAGTACTTC. Residues: CASGFQGQGFFGETQYF. Using reference TRBV12-5 and TRBJ2-5 for the parts outside the CDR3, the full variable domain is DARVTQTPRHKVTEMGQEVTMRCQPILGHNTVFWYRQTMMQGLELLAYFRNRAPLDDSGMPKDRFSAEMPDATLATLKIQPSEPRDSAVYFCASGFQGQGFFGETQYFGPGTRLLVL.

The chain couples TRBV6-2 or TRBV6-3 to TRBJ2-5; a possible D gene is TRBD2 (5 bases). Germline V lookup: CDR1 MNHEY, CDR2 SVGEGT. Trimming left V 4 bases short and J 4 bases short, with 13 bases between. The CDR3 runs 14 residues. The CDR3 DNA reads TGTGCCAGCAGTTGGCTACTTGCGGGAGAGACCCAGTACTTC. Its protein product is CASSWLLAGETQYF.

In this sample, this clonotype turned up many times. The chain has TRBV4-3 and TRBJ2-5, with D unclear. The ends were cut back, 3 bases at V and 7 bases at J, with 18 bases in the middle. CDR1 is LGHNA and CDR2 is YSLEER in the germline V gene. The CDR3 runs 15 residues. The CDR3 reads CASSQGLSVVGTQYF. In DNA, the CDR3 is TGCGCCAGCAGCCAGGGTCTGTCCGTTGTGGGGACCCAGTACTTC.

The J gene is TRBJ2-7, the V gene TRBV28, with 9 bases aligning to TRBD1. Germline CDR1 is MDHEN and CDR2 is SYDVKM. J gave up 1 base and V 7 bases, and 8 bases lay outside the gene matches. The CDR3 loop spans 15 amino acids. The CDR3: CASTETGTGSYEQYF. CDR3 DNA sequence: TGTGCCAGCACCGAAACCGGGACAGGGTCCTACGAGCAGTACTTC.

In its sample, this clonotype was seen many times. V is TRBV29-1 and J is TRBJ2-7, with D hard to call. From germline, CDR1 is SQVTM and CDR2 ANQGSEA. The CDR3 consists of 14 residues. The ends were cut back, 3 bases at V and 4 bases at J, with 16 bases in the middle. The DNA for the CDR3 is TGCAGCGTTGAGTCTGCCAGCCCGGCTTACGAGCAGTACTTC. It translates to CSVESASPAYEQYF.